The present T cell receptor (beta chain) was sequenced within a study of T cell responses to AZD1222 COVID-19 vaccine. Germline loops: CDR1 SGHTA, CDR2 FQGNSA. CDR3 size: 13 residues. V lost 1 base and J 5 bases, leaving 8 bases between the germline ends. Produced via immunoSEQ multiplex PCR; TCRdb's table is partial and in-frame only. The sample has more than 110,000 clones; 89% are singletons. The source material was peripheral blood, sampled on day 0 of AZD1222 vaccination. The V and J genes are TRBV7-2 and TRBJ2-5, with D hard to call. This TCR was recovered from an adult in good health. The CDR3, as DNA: TGTGCCAGCAGCTTAGGGCAGTGGGAGACCCAGTACTTC. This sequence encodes CASSLGQWETQYF.